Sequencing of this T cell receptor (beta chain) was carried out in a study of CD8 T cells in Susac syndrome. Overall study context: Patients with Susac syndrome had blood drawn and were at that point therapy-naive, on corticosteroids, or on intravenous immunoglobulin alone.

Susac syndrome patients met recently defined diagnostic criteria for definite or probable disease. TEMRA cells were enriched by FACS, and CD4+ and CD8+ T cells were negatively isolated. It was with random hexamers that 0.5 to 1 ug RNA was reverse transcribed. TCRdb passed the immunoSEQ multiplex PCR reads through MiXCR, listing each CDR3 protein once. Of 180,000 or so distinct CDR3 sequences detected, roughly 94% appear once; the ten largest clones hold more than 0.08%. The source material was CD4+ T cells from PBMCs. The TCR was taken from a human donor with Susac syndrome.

The CDR3 sequence: CSTGQGAYNEQFF. CDR3 bases: TGCAGCACCGGACAGGGGGCCTACAATGAGCAGTTCTTC. The chain employs TRBV29-1 and TRBJ2-1, with 10 bases matching TRBD1. V lost 8 bases and J lost 2; bases outside the gene matches: 3. The CDR3 extends over 13 amino acids. CDR1 is SQVTM, CDR2 ANQGSEA, per germline.